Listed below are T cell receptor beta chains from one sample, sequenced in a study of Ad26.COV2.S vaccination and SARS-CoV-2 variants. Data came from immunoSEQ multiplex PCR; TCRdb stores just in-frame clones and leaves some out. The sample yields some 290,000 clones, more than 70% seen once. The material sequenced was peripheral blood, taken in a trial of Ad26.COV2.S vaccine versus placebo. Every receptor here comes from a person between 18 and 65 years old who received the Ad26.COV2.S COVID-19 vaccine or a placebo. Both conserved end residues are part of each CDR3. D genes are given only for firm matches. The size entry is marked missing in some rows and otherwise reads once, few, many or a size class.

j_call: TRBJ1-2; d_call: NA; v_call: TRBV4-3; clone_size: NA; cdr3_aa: CASSQDLWVSRYGYTF; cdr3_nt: TGCGCCAGCAGCCAAGATCTCTGGGTTTCGAGATATGGCTACACCTTC
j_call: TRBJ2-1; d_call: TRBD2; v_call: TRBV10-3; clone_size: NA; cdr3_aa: CAISRNFGTSGAANEQFF; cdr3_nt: TGTGCCATCAGCAGAAATTTCGGGACTAGCGGGGCCGCAAATGAGCAGTTCTTC
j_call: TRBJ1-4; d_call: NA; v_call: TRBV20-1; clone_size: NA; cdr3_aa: CSARDDEKLFF; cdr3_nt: TGCAGTGCTAGAGATGATGAAAAACTGTTTTTT
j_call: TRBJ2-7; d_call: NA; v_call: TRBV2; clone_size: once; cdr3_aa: CASSAGAPYEQYF; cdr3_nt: TGTGCCAGCAGTGCCGGGGCTCCCTACGAGCAGTACTTC
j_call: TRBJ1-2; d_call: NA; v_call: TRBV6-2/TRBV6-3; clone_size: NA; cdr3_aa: CASSLGHFGYTF; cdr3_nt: TGTGCCAGCAGTCTCGGACACTTTGGCTACACCTTC
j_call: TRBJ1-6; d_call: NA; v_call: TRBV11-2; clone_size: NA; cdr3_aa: CASSSRTGFDPNSPLHF; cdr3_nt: TGTGCCAGCAGCTCACGAACAGGATTCGATCCTAATTCACCCCTCCACTTT
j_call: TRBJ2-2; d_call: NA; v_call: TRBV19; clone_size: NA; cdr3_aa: CASSLDRTNTGELFF; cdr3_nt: TGTGCCAGTAGTCTCGACAGGACGAACACCGGGGAGCTGTTTTTT
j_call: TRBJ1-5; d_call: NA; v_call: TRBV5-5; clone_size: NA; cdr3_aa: CASSLDAIGNNQPQHF; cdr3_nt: TGTGCCAGCAGCTTGGACGCCATTGGAAACAATCAGCCCCAGCATTTT
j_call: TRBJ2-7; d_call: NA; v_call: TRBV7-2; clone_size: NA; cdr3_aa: CASSLQGGGYEQYF; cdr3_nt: TGTGCCAGCAGCTTACAGGGGGGGGGCTACGAGCAGTACTTC
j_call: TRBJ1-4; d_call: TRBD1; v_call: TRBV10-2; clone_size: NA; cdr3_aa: CASRDPGGNEKLFF; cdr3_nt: TGCGCCAGCAGAGACCCAGGGGGTAATGAAAAACTGTTTTTT
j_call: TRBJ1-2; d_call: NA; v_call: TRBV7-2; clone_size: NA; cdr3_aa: CASSLGTASRGYGYTF; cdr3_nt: TGTGCCAGCAGCTTAGGGACAGCCAGCAGGGGCTATGGCTACACCTTC
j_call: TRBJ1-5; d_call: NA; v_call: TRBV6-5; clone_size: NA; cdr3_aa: CASSQTGGGNQPQHF; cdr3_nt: TGTGCCAGCAGTCAGACAGGCGGGGGAAATCAGCCCCAGCATTTT
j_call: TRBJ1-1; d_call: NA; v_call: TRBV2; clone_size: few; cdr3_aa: CASWDHSIAEAFF; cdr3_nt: TGTGCCAGCTGGGACCACAGTATCGCTGAAGCTTTCTTT
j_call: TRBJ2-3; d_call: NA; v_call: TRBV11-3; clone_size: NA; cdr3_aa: CASSHGRSDTQYF; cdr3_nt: TGTGCCAGCAGTCACGGCAGGTCAGATACGCAGTATTTT
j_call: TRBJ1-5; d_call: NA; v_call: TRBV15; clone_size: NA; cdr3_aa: CATSREGPLELNQPQHF; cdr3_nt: TGTGCCACCAGCAGAGAAGGTCCCCTTGAGCTCAATCAGCCCCAGCATTTT
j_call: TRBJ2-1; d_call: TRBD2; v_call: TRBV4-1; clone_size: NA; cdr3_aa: CASSPGSWLAEYNEQFF; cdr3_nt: TGCGCCAGCAGCCCGGGCTCGTGGCTAGCGGAGTACAATGAGCAGTTCTTC
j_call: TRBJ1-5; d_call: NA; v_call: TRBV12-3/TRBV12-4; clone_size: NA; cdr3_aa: CASSRTGTQHF; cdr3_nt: TGTGCCAGCAGTAGAACAGGGACTCAGCATTTT
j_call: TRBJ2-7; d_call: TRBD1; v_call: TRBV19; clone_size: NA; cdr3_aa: CASSTGQGAYEQYF; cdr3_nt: TGTGCCAGTAGTACCGGACAGGGGGCCTACGAGCAGTACTTC
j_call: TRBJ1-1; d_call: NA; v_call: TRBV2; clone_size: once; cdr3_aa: CANRWDMNTEAFF; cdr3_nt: TGTGCCAACCGATGGGATATGAACACTGAAGCTTTCTTT
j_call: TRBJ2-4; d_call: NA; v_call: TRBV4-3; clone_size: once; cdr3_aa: CASSQNMGKNIQYF; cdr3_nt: TGCGCCAGCAGCCAAAACATGGGGAAAAACATTCAGTACTTC
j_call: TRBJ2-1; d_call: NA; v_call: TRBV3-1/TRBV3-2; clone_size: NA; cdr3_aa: CASTTSAGSSYNEQFF; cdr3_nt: TGTGCCAGCACCACTTCGGCGGGGAGCTCCTACAATGAGCAGTTCTTC
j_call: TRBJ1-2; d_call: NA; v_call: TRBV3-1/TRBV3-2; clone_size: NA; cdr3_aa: CASSQPTGYGYTF; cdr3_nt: TGTGCCAGCAGCCAACCCACAGGGTATGGCTACACCTTC
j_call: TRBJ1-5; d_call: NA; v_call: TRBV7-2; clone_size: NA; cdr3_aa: CASSLDSQPQHF; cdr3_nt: TGTGCCAGCAGCTTAGACTCTCAGCCCCAGCATTTT
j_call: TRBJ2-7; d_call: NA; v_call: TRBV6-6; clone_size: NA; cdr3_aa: CASSTPGSPSEQYF; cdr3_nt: TGTGCCAGCAGTACCCCAGGCAGTCCCTCCGAGCAGTACTTC
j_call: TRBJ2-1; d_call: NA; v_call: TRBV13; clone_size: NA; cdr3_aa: CASDALGDQPYNEQFF; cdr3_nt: TGTGCCAGCGATGCCCTCGGGGATCAGCCCTACAATGAGCAGTTCTTC
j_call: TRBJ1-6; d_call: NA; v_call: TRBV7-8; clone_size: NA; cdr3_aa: CASSLEFRGSSYNSPLHF; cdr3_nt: TGTGCCAGCAGCTTAGAGTTTCGGGGCAGCTCCTATAATTCACCCCTCCACTTT
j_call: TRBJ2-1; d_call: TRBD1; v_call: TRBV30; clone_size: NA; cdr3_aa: CATPGQVGYNEQFF; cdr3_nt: TGTGCCACACCCGGACAGGTTGGATACAATGAGCAGTTCTTC